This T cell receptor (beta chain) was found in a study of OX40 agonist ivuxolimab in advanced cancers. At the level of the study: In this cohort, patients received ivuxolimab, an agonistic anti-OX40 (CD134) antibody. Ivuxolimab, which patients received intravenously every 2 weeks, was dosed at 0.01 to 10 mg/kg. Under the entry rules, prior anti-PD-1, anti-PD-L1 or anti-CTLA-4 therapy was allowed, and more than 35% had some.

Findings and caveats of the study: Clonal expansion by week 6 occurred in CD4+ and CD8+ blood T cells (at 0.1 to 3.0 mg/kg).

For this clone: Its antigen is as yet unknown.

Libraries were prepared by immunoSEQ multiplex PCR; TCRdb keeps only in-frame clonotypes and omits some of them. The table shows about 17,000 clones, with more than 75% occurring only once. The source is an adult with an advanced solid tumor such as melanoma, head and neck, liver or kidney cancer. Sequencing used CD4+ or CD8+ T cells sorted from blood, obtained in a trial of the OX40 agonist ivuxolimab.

This chain's CDR3 is CASSVDIPGTEQYF. For the CDR3, the DNA is TGTGCCAGCAGCGTAGACATTCCAGGGACCGAGCAGTACTTC. This rearrangement joins TRBV9 to TRBJ2-7; D may correspond to TRBD1 or TRBD2 (5 bases each). Deletions cut 0 bases from V and 6 bases from J, with 13 bases between. The CDR3 is made up of 14 amino acids. CDR1 is SGDLS, CDR2 YYNGEE, per germline.